This entry features one TCR beta chain sequence. The data originate from a study of blood T cell repertoires in COVID-19. The protocol was immunoSEQ multiplex PCR, while the TCRdb copy is restricted to in-frame clones and leaves out a portion. The data contain 90,000 to 140,000 clones, around four fifths of them singletons. The sequenced sample consisted of peripheral blood. The TCR comes from an older woman with acute or convalescent COVID-19.

CDR3 loop: CASSLVSRATNTGELFF. For the CDR3, the DNA is TGTGCCAGCAGCTTAGTCAGCAGGGCCACGAACACCGGGGAGCTGTTTTTT. The chain couples TRBV7-2 to TRBJ2-2; a possible D gene is TRBD1 (5 bases). Germline CDR1 reads SGHTA; CDR2 reads FQGNSA. Trimming cost V 1 base and J 0 bases, with 12 bases left between them. This CDR3 comprises 17 residues.